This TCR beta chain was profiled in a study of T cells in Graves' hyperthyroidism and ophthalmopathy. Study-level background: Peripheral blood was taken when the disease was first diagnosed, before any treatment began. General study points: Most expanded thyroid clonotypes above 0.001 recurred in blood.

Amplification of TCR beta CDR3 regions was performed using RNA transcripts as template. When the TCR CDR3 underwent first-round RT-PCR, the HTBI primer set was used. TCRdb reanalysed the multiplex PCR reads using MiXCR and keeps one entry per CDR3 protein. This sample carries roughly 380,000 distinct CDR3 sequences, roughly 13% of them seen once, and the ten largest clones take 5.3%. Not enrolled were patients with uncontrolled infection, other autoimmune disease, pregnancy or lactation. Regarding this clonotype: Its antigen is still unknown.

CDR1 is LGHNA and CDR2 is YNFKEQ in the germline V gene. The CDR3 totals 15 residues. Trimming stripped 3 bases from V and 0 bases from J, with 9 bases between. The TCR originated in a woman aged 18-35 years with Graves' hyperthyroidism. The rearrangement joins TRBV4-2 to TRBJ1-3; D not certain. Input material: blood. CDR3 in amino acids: CASSQDDNSGNTIYF. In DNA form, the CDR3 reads TGTGCCAGCAGCCAGGATGACAACTCTGGAAACACCATATATTTT.